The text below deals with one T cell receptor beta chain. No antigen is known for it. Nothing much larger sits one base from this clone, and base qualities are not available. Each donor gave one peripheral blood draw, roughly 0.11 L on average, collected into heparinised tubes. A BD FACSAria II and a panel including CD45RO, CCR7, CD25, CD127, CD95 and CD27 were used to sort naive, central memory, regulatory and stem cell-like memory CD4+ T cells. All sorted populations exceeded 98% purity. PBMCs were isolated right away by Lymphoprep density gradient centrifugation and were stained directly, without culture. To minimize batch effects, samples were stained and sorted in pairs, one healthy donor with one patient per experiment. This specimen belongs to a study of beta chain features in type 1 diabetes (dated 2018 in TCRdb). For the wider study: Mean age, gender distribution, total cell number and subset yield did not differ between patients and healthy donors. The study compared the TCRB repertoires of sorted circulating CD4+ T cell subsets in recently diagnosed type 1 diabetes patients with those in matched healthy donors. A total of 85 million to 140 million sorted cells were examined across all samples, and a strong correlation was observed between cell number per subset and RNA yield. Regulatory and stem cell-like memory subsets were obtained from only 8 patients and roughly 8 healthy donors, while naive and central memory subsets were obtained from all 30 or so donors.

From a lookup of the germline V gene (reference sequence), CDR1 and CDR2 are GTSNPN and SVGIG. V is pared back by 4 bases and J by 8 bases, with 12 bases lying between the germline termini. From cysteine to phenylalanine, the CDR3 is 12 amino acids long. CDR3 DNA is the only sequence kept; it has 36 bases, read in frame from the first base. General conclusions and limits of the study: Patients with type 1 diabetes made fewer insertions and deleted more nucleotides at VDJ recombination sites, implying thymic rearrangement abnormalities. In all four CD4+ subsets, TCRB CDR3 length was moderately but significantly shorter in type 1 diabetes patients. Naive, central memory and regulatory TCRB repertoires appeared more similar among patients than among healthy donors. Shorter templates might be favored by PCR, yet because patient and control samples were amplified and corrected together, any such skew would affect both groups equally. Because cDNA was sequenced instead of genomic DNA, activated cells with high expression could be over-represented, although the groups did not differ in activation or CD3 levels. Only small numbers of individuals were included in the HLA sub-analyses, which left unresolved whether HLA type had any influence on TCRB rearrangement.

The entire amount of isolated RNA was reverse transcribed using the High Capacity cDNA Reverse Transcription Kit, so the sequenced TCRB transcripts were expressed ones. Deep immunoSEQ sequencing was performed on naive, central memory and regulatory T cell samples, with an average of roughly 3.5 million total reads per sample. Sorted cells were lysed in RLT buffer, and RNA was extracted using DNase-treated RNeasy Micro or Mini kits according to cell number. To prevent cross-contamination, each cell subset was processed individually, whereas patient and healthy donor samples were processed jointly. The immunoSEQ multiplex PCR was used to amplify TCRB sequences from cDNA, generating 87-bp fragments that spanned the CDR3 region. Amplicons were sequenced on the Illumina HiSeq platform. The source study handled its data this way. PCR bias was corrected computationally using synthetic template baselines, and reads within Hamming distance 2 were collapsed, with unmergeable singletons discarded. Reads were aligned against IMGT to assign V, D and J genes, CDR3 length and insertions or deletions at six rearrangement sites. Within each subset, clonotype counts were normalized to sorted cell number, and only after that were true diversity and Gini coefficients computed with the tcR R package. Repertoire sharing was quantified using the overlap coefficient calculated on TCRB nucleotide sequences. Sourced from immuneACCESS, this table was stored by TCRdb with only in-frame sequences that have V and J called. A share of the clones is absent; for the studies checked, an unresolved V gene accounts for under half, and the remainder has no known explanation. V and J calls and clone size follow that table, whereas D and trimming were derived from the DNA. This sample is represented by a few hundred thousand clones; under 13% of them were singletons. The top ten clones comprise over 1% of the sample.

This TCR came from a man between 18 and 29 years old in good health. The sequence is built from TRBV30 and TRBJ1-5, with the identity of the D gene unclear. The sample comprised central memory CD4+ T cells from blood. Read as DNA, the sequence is TGTGCCTGGAAGCAGGCGGGGAAGCCCCAGCATTTT. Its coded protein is CAWKQAGKPQHF. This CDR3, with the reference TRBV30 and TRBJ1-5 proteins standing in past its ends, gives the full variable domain SQTIHQWPATLVQPVGSPLSLECTVEGTSNPNLYWYRQAAGRGLQLLFYSVGIGQISSEVPQNLSASRPQDRQFILSSKKLLLSDSGFYLCAWKQAGKPQHFGDGTRLSIL.